The subject of this entry is one TCR beta chain. One Seattle source followed patients from active infection through their disease course. Under the authors' procedure: Reference gene primer amplification gave nucleated cell count estimates. Repertoires were generated with immunoSEQ multiplex PCR, while TCRdb's copy carries only in-frame clones and drops some. V and J calls and clone size are copied from that table; D and trimming were computed from the DNA. Among about 330,000 clones listed, approximately 86% were seen once. The germline CDR1 and CDR2 sequences are MNHEY and SMNVEV (reference sequence). The CDR3 runs 15 residues. The V end lost 5 bases, the J end lost 4 bases, and 17 bases lay between the germline ends. These data belong to a study of blood T cell repertoires in COVID-19.

The clonotype comes from a man under 40 with COVID-19, enrolled during active disease. Sequencing input: peripheral blood. The chain combines TRBV27 with TRBJ2-5; perhaps TRBD1 as D (5 bases). Here the CDR3 DNA reads TGTGCCAGCAGTCCCGGTCGTAAAAGGGGAGAGACCCAGTACTTC. This gives the protein CASSPGRKRGETQYF.